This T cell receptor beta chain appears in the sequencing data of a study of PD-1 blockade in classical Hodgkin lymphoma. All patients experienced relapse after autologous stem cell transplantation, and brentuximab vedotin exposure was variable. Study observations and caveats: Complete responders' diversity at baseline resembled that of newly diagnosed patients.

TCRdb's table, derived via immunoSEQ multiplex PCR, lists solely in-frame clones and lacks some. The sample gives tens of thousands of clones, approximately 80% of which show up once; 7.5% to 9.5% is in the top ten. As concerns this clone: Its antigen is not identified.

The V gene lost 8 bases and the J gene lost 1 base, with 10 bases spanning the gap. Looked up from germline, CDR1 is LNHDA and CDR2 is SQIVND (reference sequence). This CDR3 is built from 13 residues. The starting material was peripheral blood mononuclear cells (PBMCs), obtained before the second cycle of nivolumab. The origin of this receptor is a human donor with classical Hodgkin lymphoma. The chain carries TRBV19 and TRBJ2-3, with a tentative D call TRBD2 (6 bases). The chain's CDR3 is CASAPGGTDTQYF. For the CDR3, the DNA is TGTGCCAGTGCACCGGGAGGCACAGATACGCAGTATTTT.